Following are 20 T cell receptor beta chains from one sample sequenced in a study of T cell responses to AZD1222 COVID-19 vaccine. Libraries were prepared by immunoSEQ multiplex PCR; TCRdb keeps only in-frame clonotypes and omits some of them. The data show under 200,000 clones, with 92% seen just once and 1.3% held by the top ten. This specimen consisted of peripheral blood, obtained 28 days after the second AZD1222 dose. Source of these receptors: an adult who received the AZD1222 COVID-19 vaccine.

V is TRBV13 and J is TRBJ2-1; D perhaps matches TRBD2 (6 bases). This CDR3 has 16 amino acids. The V end lost 4 bases, the J end lost 0 bases, and 13 bases lay between the germline ends. CDR1 is PRHDT, CDR2 FYEKMQ, per germline (reference sequence). The CDR3 spells CASSSYRGSSYNEQFF. CDR3 DNA: TGTGCCAGCAGCTCCTATCGGGGGAGCTCCTACAATGAGCAGTTCTTC.

Comments on this clone: A read error may produce the germline difference seen at one junction end. This chain uses TRBV11-2 with TRBJ1-6; no definite D call. This CDR3 region has 11 residues. Germline CDR1 SGHAT, CDR2 FQNNGV. CDR3 amino acids: CASSLNSPLHF. The CDR3 nucleotides are TGTGCCAGCAGCCTCAATTCGCCCCTCCACTTT.

The rearrangement uses TRBV19 and TRBJ2-5, with TRBD1 as a possible D gene (6 bases). Germline CDR1 and CDR2: LNHDA and SQIVND (reference sequence). This CDR3 is built from 16 residues. Trimming took off 5 bases at V and 2 bases at J, with 18 bases between the two ends. The CDR3 sequence is CASSSIQGVGQETQYF. CDR3 nucleotide sequence: TGTGCCAGTAGTTCAATACAGGGAGTGGGGCAAGAGACCCAGTACTTC. The full variable domain, in which reference TRBV19 and TRBJ2-5 provide the parts outside the CDR3, is DGGITQSPKYLFRKEGQNVTLSCEQNLNHDAMYWYRQDPGQGLRLIYYSQIVNDFQKGDIAEGYSVSREKKESFPLTVTSAQKNPTAFYLCASSSIQGVGQETQYFGPGTRLLVL.

This clone came up once. This sequence joins TRBV4-1 and TRBJ2-1; the D gene is possibly TRBD2 (5 bases). V was shortened by 6 bases and J by 0 bases, with 12 bases between the two germline ends. The CDR3 extends over 15 amino acids. Germline V gene lookup returns CDR1 MGHRA and CDR2 YSYEKL. Here the CDR3 reads CASRLSVSSYNEQFF. In nucleotides, the CDR3 is TGCGCCAGCAGACTTAGCGTGAGCTCCTACAATGAGCAGTTCTTC.

The CDR3 is CASSQLGQGFLNGGYTF. DNA for the CDR3: TGTGCCAGCAGCCAATTGGGACAAGGATTCCTAAACGGTGGCTACACCTTC. The chain joins TRBV3-1 (or the pseudogene TRBV3-2) to TRBJ1-2; weak D call: TRBD1 (6 bases). Germline V gives CDR1 LGHDT, CDR2 YNNKEL (reference sequence). Trimming shortened V by 2 bases and J by 7 bases, and 23 bases separated the two germline ends. There are 17 residues in the CDR3.

This clone appeared a few times. The rearrangement joins TRBV28 to TRBJ1-5, with a tentative D call TRBD1 (6 bases). From germline, CDR1 is MDHEN and CDR2 SYDVKM. The CDR3 length is 16 residues. Trimming took 2 bases from V and 4 from J, leaving 15 bases between them. CDR3 in DNA: TGTGCCAGCAGTTTAGGGGCTGACAGGCTTAATCAGCCCCAGCATTTT. This gives the protein CASSLGADRLNQPQHF.

The genes are TRBV19 and TRBJ1-2, with TRBD1 matching 7 bases. CDR3 length: 16 residues. After removal of 5 bases from V and 3 bases from J, the junction contained 12 bases not matched to a gene. Germline V CDR1 and CDR2: LNHDA, SQIVND (reference sequence). DNA of the CDR3: TGTGCCAGTAGTGAACCCACAGGGGCCGAGGACTATGGCTACACCTTC. Its protein product is CASSEPTGAEDYGYTF.

This chain links TRBV2 with TRBJ1-2; 8 bases match TRBD1. V lost 10 bases and J lost 4; bases outside the gene matches: 8. CDR1 and CDR2 (germline): SNHLY, FYNNEI. The CDR3 totals 13 residues. The CDR3 DNA reads TGTGCCACCCTACTGGGGACAGGCTATGGCTACACCTTC. This encodes CATLLGTGYGYTF.

The chain uses TRBV11-2 and TRBJ1-4, with D perhaps matching TRBD1 (5 bases). This CDR3 region has 14 residues. V shed 5 bases and J shed 9 bases, with 16 bases lying between them. Germline V gene sequence: CDR1 SGHAT, CDR2 FQNNGV. The CDR3 bases are TGTGCCAGCAGCCCAGGACAAGCTAGTCAAAAACTGTTTTTT. Its translation: CASSPGQASQKLFF.

This rearrangement joins TRBV6-5 to TRBJ1-1; a possible D gene is TRBD1 (5 bases). Looked up from germline, CDR1 is MNHEY and CDR2 is SVGAGI. Trimming removed 6 bases at V and 1 base at J, with 15 bases between. This CDR3 is built from 15 residues. In DNA form, the CDR3 reads TGTGCCAGCAGAGGGTATAGGGGTGGGAACACTGAAGCTTTCTTT. Amino acid sequence: CASRGYRGGNTEAFF.

This chain links TRBV7-2 with TRBJ2-7; TRBD1 agrees at 9 bases. Germline CDR1 and CDR2: SGHTA and FQGNSA. The CDR3 consists of 16 residues. With V trimmed by 4 bases and J by 5 bases, 12 bases remained unmatched. CDR3 protein: CASSSHPNRGRNEQYF. For the CDR3, the DNA is TGTGCCAGCAGCTCCCATCCCAACAGGGGGCGCAACGAGCAGTACTTC.

CDR3 in DNA: TGTGCCAGCAGCCAAGACCCGGAGGGCGGCACTGAAGCTTTCTTT. Translating it yields CASSQDPEGGTEAFF. This rearrangement joins TRBV4-2 to TRBJ1-1; D unresolved. CDR3 length: 15 amino acids. The V gene's germline CDR1 is LGHNA and CDR2 YNFKEQ. Trimming took off 0 bases at V and 4 bases at J, with 12 bases between the two ends.

This chain uses TRBV28 with TRBJ1-2; D remains ambiguous. Trimming stripped 6 bases from V and 4 bases from J, with 3 bases between. This CDR3 has 10 amino acids. Germline CDR1 MDHEN, CDR2 SYDVKM. The CDR3 coding sequence is TGTGCCAGCAGAGGCTATGGCTACACCTTC. The encoded protein is CASRGYGYTF.

The chain carries TRBV4-3 and TRBJ1-2, with 9 bases fitting TRBD1. J lost 6 bases, V lost 0 bases, and 8 bases had no gene match. The germline V gene has CDR1 LGHNA and CDR2 YSLEER. The CDR3 runs 16 residues. As DNA, the CDR3 is TGCGCCAGCAGCCAAGATCGCGGGACAGGGCTTAATGGCTACACCTTC. Its translation: CASSQDRGTGLNGYTF.

The chain combines TRBV19 with TRBJ2-7, with 9 bases lining up with TRBD1. The CDR3 contains 15 residues. From germline, CDR1 is LNHDA and CDR2 SQIVND (reference sequence). The trim removed 5 bases at V and 4 bases at J, leaving 9 bases unmatched. The CDR3 nucleotides read TGTGCCAGTAGTTTCTCCGGGACAGGGCCTTACGAGCAGTACTTC. Amino acid sequence: CASSFSGTGPYEQYF.

The V gene is TRBV7-9, the J gene TRBJ2-7; D might be TRBD2 (6 bases). Looked up from germline, CDR1 is SEHNR and CDR2 is FQNEAQ (reference sequence). V was trimmed by 1 base and J by 1 base, leaving 8 bases between them. The CDR3 sequence is 14 residues long. CDR3: CASSLEGLSYEQYF. In DNA form, the CDR3 reads TGTGCCAGCAGCTTAGAGGGACTTTCCTACGAGCAGTACTTC.

The CDR3 DNA reads as TGTGCCAGCAGCTTGGGGACAGAGCGGAACTATGGCTACACCTTC. Amino acids: CASSLGTERNYGYTF. The chain joins TRBV7-9 to TRBJ1-2; 7 bases match TRBD1. V was pared by 3 bases and J by 2 bases, with 6 bases of the junction left unmatched. The CDR3 runs to 15 residues. Germline V gene lookup returns CDR1 SEHNR and CDR2 FQNEAQ (reference sequence).

The chain combines TRBV7-3 with TRBJ2-1, with TRBD2 matching over 8 bases. The germline V gene encodes CDR1 SGHTA and CDR2 FQGTGA. Unmatched junction bases numbered 6, after V lost 5 bases and J lost 0 bases. This CDR3 has 16 residues. The CDR3 DNA follows: TGTGCCAGCAGCCCGTCAAGCGGGAGCTCCTACAATGAGCAGTTCTTC. This encodes CASSPSSGSSYNEQFF. The full variable domain, completed using reference TRBV7-3 and TRBJ2-1, is GAGVSQTPSNKVTEKGKYVELRCDPISGHTALYWYRQSLGQGPEFLIYFQGTGAADDSGLPNDRFFAVRPEGSVSTLKIQRTERGDSAVYLCASSPSSGSSYNEQFFGPGTRLTVL.

The rearrangement uses TRBV27 and TRBJ2-7; D not resolved. This CDR3 spans 13 amino acids. V shed 6 bases and J shed 0 bases, with 9 bases lying between them. From germline, CDR1 is MNHEY and CDR2 SMNVEV (reference sequence). CDR3 amino acids: CASRPQDSYEQYF. The CDR3 nucleotides are TGTGCCAGCAGACCGCAGGACTCCTACGAGCAGTACTTC.

The J gene is TRBJ1-5, the V gene TRBV6-1; TRBD1 is a possible D gene (5 bases). From germline, CDR1 is MNHNS and CDR2 SASEGT. V was shortened by 3 bases and J by 2 bases, with 11 bases between the two germline ends. CDR3 length: 15 amino acids. The CDR3 nucleotides are TGTGCCAGCAGTGAGGTGGGGGGGGGCAATCAGCCCCAGCATTTT. It is translated as CASSEVGGGNQPQHF.